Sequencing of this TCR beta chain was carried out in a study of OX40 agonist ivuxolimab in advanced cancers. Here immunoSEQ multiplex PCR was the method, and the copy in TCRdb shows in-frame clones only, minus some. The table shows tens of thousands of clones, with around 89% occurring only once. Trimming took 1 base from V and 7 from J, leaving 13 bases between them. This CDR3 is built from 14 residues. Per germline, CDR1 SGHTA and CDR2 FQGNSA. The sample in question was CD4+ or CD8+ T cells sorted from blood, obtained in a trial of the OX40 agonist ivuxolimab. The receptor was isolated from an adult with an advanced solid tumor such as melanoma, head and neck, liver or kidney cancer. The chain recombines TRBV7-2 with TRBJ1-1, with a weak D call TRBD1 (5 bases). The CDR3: CASSLGGGVSEAFF. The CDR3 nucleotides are TGTGCCAGCAGCTTAGGGGGCGGGGTGAGTGAAGCTTTCTTT.